The 3 T cell receptor beta chains below come from one sample, sequenced in a study of blood T cell repertoires in COVID-19. TCRdb's copy holds only in-frame clones and misses some; the assay was immunoSEQ multiplex PCR. The sample yields 250,000 to 400,000 clones, approximately 89% seen once. The sequenced material came from peripheral blood. Every receptor here comes from a woman in her 30s with COVID-19, enrolled during active disease.

This chain uses TRBV9 with TRBJ1-3, with 7 bases fitting TRBD1. Trimming removed 1 base from V and 2 bases from J; junction bases left unmatched: 6. This CDR3 has 16 amino acids. CDR1 SGDLS and CDR2 YYNGEE come from the germline V gene. CDR3: CASSVRSGTAGNTIYF. In DNA form, the CDR3 reads TGTGCCAGCAGCGTAAGATCCGGGACAGCTGGAAACACCATATATTTT.

The chain joins TRBV30 to TRBJ2-3; D gene ambiguous. Trimming left V 3 bases short and J 3 bases short, with 4 bases between. The V gene's germline CDR1 is GTSNPN and CDR2 SVGIG (reference sequence). The CDR3 has 11 residues. CDR3 sequence reads: CAWSKTDTQYF. The CDR3 DNA sequence: TGTGCCTGGAGCAAAACAGATACGCAGTATTTT. Supplemented by reference TRBV30 and TRBJ2-3, the full variable domain reads SQTIHQWPATLVQPVGSPLSLECTVEGTSNPNLYWYRQAAGRGLQLLFYSVGIGQISSEVPQNLSASRPQDRQFILSSKKLLLSDSGFYLCAWSKTDTQYFGPGTRLTVL.

This chain connects TRBV7-9 to TRBJ2-3; 10 bases match TRBD2. This CDR3 is built from 15 residues. Trimming cost V 6 bases and J 5 bases; bases outside gene matches: 8. CDR1 is SEHNR and CDR2 is FQNEAQ in the germline V gene (reference sequence). CDR3 sequence: CASSLSAGGLDTQYF. Written as DNA, the CDR3 is TGTGCCAGCAGTTTGTCAGCGGGGGGGTTAGATACGCAGTATTTT. The complete variable domain, with remaining parts taken from reference TRBV7-9 and TRBJ2-3, reads DTGVSQNPRHKITKRGQNVTFRCDPISEHNRLYWYRQTLGQGPEFLTYFQNEAQLEKSRLLSDRFSAERPKGSFSTLEIQRTEQGDSAMYLCASSLSAGGLDTQYFGPGTRLTVL.